This T cell receptor beta chain comes out of a study of T cell responses to AZD1222 COVID-19 vaccine. Whole-study findings and limits: Baseline seropositives among AZD1222 recipients totaled only six. Researchers took repertoire samples only after the peak T cell response had come. Across spike, vaccine-associated CD4 TCRs were found, dominant at 160-218 and 743-854. As reported, nearly half of all spike-specific TCRs target variant regions that are unmutated.

This CDR3 has 14 amino acids. J lost 4 bases, V lost 3 bases, and 4 bases had no gene match. The germline CDR1 and CDR2 sequences are MGHRA and YSYEKL. Regarding this clone: What it recognizes is unknown.

The data were produced by immunoSEQ multiplex PCR, yet TCRdb's version contains in-frame clones alone and is incomplete. There are some 140,000 clones in the sample; around nine tenths occur only once, and roughly 2% lies in the top ten. The material was peripheral blood, obtained on day 0 of AZD1222 vaccination. This sequence originates from an adult in good health. V and J are TRBV4-1 and TRBJ1-2; TRBD1 matches at 8 bases. CDR3 region: CASSQGDRSYGYTF. CDR3 DNA: TGCGCCAGCAGCCAGGGGGACAGGAGCTATGGCTACACCTTC.